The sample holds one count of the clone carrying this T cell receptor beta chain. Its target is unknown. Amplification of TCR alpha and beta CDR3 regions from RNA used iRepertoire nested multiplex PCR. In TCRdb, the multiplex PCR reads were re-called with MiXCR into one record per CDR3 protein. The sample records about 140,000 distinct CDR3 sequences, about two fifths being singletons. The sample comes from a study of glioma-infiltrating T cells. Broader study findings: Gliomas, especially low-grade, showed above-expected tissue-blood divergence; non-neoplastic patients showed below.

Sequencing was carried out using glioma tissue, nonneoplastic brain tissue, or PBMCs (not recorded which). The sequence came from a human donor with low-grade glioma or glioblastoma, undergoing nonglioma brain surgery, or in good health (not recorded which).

The CDR3 loop is CASSSTGTANTEAFF. CDR3 DNA sequence: TGTGCCAGCAGCTCCACCGGGACAGCAAATACTGAAGCTTTCTTT. The rearrangement joins TRBV7-2 to TRBJ1-1, with 7 bases aligning to TRBD1. CDR1 is SGHTA, CDR2 FQGNSA, per germline. This CDR3 has 15 residues. V shed 4 bases, J shed 5 bases, and the junction held 10 bases outside the gene matches.